The clone carrying this T cell receptor (beta chain) has ten or more counts. The antigen is undetermined. The V gene's germline CDR1 is MNHEY and CDR2 SVGEGT. V gave up 4 bases and J gave up 6 bases; unmatched junction bases: 5. CDR3 length: 15 amino acids. The iRepertoire nested amplicon-rescue multiplex PCR amplified TCR alpha and beta CDR3s from RNA. MiXCR was run by TCRdb on the multiplex PCR reads, yielding one entry per CDR3 protein. The sample consists of 150,000 to 200,000 distinct CDR3 sequences, more than 25% of them appearing once. The sample originates from a study of glioma-infiltrating T cells. Findings of the study overall: Tissue-blood divergence was below expectation in non-neoplastic patients, above in gliomas.

The sequencing input was glioma tissue, nonneoplastic brain tissue, or PBMCs (not recorded which). The V and J genes are TRBV6-2 or TRBV6-3 and TRBJ1-4, with 10 bases matching TRBD1. The clonotype was recovered from a human donor with low-grade glioma or glioblastoma, undergoing nonglioma brain surgery, or in good health (not recorded which). Here the CDR3 DNA reads TGTGCCAGCAGTTCCGCCGGGACAGGGGATGAAAAACTGTTTTTT. Its protein is CASSSAGTGDEKLFF.